This T cell receptor (beta chain) was captured by sequencing in a study of cytomegalovirus exposure and HLA in healthy donors. On the study more broadly: Both the 120 validation repertoires and the roughly 620 first-cohort repertoires used the same platform, as reported by a later analysis. Points from the study as a whole: For most TCR sequences rarity was the rule, although some public TCRs occurred in many donors. The CMV antigen specificity of a few CMV-associated chains was confirmed through in vitro analysis.

CDR3 length: 16 residues. Germline V gene data show CDR1 as LNHDA and CDR2 as SQIVND (reference sequence). The V gene end was trimmed by 2 bases and the J gene end by 7 bases; junction bases not matched to a gene: 11. Data came from immunoSEQ multiplex PCR; TCRdb stores just in-frame clones and leaves some out. The sample contains over 100,000 clones, approximately 89% of which appear only once. A word on this clone: What it recognizes is unknown.

This chain uses TRBV19 with TRBJ2-3; TRBD2 agrees at 8 bases. This clonotype was obtained from a woman younger than 35 in good health and CMV-seronegative. The sequencing sample was made of PBMCs. CDR3 sequence (DNA): TGTGCCAGTAGTATAACAGGGTCAGCGGGGGCACATACGCAGTATTTT. This codes for CASSITGSAGAHTQYF.